Included here is one T cell receptor beta chain sequence, with context. PCR primers comprised 60 Vbeta and 13 Jbeta primers. Profiled with immunoSEQ multiplex PCR; TCRdb holds only in-frame clones, not every one. This specimen shows around 130,000 clones; the ten leading clones hold 1.5% to 1.9%. Germline CDR1 and CDR2: SEHNR and FQNEAQ (reference sequence). The CDR3 sequence is 16 residues long. J was trimmed by 2 bases and V by 6 bases; bases with no gene match: 9. This sample is drawn from a study of cytomegalovirus exposure and HLA in healthy donors. The TCR sequence derives from a woman in her 40s in good health and CMV-seronegative. The chain has TRBV7-9 and TRBJ2-1; 8 bases line up with TRBD1. The sample was PBMCs. For the CDR3, the DNA is TGTGCCAGCAGGACCGGACAGGGCGTAACCTACAATGAGCAGTTCTTC. The encoded protein is CASRTGQGVTYNEQFF.